Sequencing of this TCR beta chain was carried out in a study of T cell repertoires in cytomegalovirus infection. The wider study: Public TCR beta signature analysis indicated the presence of both CMV infection and matching HLA type.

Trimming took off 4 bases at V and 5 bases at J, with 8 bases between the two ends. Germline assignment: CDR1 WSHSY and CDR2 SAAADI. The CDR3 has 12 residues. One entry per CDR3 protein, called by TCRdb with MiXCR from the reads. The table records 250,000 to 300,000 distinct CDR3 sequences, approximately 15% of them present only once. Sequencing was done on a sample of PBMCs. The V call is TRBV10-2, the J call TRBJ1-2; no reliable D call. This clonotype was sampled from a human donor in good health (CMV status not recorded). Some clones in this sample may be carry-over from other donors' samples. The CDR3 DNA follows: TGCGCCAGCAGTGGATGGGATTATGGCTACACCTTC. This codes for CASSGWDYGYTF.